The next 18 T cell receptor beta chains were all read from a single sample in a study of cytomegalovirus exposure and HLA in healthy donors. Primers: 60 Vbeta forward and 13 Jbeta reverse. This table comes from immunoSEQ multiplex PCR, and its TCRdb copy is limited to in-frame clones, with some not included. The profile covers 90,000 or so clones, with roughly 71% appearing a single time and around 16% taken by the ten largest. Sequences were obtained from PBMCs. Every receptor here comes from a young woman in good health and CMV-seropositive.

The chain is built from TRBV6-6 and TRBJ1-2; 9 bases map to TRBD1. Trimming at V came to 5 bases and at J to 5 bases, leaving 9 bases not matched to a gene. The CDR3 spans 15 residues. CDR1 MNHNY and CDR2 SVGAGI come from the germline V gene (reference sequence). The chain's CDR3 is CASSPGQGRSYGYTF. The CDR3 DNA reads TGTGCCAGCAGTCCGGGACAGGGACGAAGTTATGGCTACACCTTC.

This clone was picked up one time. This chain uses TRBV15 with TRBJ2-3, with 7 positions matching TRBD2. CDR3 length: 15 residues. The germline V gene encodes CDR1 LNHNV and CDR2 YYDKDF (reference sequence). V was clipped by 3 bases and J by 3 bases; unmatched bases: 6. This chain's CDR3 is CATSRGGVRTDTQYF. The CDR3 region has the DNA TGTGCCACCAGCAGGGGGGGGGTTCGGACAGATACGCAGTATTTT.

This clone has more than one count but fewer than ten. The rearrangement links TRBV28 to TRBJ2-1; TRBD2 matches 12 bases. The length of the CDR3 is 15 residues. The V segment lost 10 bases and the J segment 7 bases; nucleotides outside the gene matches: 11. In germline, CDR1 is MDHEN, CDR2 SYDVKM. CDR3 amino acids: CATTPGLAGSNEQFF. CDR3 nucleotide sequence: TGTGCCACAACACCCGGACTAGCGGGATCGAATGAGCAGTTCTTC. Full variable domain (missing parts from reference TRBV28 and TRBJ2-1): DVKVTQSSRYLVKRTGEKVFLECVQDMDHENMFWYRQDPGLGLRLIYFSYDVKMKEKGDIPEGYSVSREKKERFSLILESASTNQTSMYLCATTPGLAGSNEQFFGPGTRLTVL.

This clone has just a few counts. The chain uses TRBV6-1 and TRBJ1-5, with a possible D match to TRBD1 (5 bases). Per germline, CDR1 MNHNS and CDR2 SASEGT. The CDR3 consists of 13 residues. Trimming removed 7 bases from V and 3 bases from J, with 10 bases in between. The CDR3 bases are TGTGCCAGCATGGGGCTCAACAATCAGCCCCAGCATTTT. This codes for CASMGLNNQPQHF.

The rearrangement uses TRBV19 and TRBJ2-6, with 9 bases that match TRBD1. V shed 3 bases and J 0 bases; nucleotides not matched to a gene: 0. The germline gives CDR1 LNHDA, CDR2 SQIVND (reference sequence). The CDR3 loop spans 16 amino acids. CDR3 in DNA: TGTGCCAGTAGTATGGGACAGGGCTCTGGGGCCAACGTCCTGACTTTC. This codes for CASSMGQGSGANVLTF.

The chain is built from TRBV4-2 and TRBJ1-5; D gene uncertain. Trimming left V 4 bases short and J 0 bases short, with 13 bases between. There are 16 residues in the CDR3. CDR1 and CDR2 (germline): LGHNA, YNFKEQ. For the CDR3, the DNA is TGTGCCAGCAGCCCTAGCACGGGTTATAGCAATCAGCCCCAGCATTTT. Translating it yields CASSPSTGYSNQPQHF.

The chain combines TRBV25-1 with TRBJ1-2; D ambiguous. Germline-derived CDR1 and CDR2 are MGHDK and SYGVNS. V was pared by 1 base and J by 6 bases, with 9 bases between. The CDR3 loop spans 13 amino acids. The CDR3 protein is CASSELGGNGYTF. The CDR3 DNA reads TGTGCCAGCAGTGAATTAGGAGGGAATGGCTACACCTTC.

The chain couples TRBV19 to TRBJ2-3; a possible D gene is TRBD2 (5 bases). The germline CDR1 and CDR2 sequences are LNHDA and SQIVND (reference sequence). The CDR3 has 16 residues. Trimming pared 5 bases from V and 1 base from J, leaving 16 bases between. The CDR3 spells CASSSPRGSGTDTQYF. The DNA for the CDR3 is TGTGCCAGTAGTTCCCCCCGGGGATCGGGCACAGATACGCAGTATTTT.

CDR3 DNA sequence: TGTGCCAGCAGTTTAATAGCGAGTGAGCAGTTCTTC. This codes for CASSLIASEQFF. The chain recombines TRBV28 with TRBJ2-1; D perhaps matches TRBD2 (5 bases). Per the germline V gene, CDR1 is MDHEN and CDR2 is SYDVKM. CDR3 length: 12 residues. V dropped 2 bases and J dropped 9 bases, with 8 bases sitting between them.

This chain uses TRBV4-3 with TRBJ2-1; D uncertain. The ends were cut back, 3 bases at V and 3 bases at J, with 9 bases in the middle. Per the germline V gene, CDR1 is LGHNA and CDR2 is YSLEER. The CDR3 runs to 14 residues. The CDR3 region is CASSHKLHYNEQFF. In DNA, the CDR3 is TGCGCCAGCAGCCATAAACTACACTACAATGAGCAGTTCTTC.

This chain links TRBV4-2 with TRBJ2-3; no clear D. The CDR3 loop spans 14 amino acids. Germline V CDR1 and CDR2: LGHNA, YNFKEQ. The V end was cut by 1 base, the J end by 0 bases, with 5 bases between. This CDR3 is CASSQVTSTDTQYF. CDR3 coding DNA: TGTGCCAGCAGCCAAGTCACTAGCACAGATACGCAGTATTTT.

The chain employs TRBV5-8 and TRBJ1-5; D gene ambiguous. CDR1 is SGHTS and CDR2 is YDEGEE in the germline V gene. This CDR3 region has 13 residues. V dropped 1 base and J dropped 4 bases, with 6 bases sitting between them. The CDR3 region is CASSLSRNQPQHF. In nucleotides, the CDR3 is TGTGCCAGCAGCTTGAGTCGGAATCAGCCCCAGCATTTT.

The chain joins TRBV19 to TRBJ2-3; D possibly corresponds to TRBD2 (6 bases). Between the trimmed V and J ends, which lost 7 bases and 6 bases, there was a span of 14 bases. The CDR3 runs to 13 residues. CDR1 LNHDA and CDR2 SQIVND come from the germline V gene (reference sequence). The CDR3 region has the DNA TGTGCCAGTAATTCACTAGCTTCCGATACGCAGTATTTT. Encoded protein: CASNSLASDTQYF.

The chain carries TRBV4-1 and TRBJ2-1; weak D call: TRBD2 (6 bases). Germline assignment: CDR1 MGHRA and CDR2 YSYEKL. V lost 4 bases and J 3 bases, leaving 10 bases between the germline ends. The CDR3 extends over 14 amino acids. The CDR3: CASSPEGLYNEQFF. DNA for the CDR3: TGCGCCAGCAGCCCGGAGGGGCTCTACAATGAGCAGTTCTTC.

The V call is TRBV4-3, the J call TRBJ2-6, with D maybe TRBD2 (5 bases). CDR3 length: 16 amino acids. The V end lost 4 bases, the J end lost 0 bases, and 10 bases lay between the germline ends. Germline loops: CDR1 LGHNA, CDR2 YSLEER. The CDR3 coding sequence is TGCGCCAGCAGCCCCAGCGGTCACTCTGGGGCCAACGTCCTGACTTTC. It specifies CASSPSGHSGANVLTF.

The CDR3 here is CASSFSLGQGYEQYF. The CDR3 DNA reads as TGTGCCAGCAGCTTTAGCTTGGGACAGGGCTACGAGCAGTACTTC. The chain joins TRBV5-4 to TRBJ2-7, with 9 bases fitting TRBD1. After removal of 2 bases from V and 3 bases from J, the junction contained 6 bases not matched to a gene. This CDR3 has 15 residues. Germline V CDR1 and CDR2: SGHNT, YYREEE (reference sequence).

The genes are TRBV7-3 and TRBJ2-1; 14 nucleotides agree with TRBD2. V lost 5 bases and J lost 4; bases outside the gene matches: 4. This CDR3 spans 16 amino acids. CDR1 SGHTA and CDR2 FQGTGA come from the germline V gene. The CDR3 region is CASSQTSGRAYNEQFF. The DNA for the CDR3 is TGTGCCAGCAGCCAGACTAGCGGGAGGGCGTACAATGAGCAGTTCTTC. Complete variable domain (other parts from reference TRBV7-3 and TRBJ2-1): GAGVSQTPSNKVTEKGKYVELRCDPISGHTALYWYRQSLGQGPEFLIYFQGTGAADDSGLPNDRFFAVRPEGSVSTLKIQRTERGDSAVYLCASSQTSGRAYNEQFFGPGTRLTVL.

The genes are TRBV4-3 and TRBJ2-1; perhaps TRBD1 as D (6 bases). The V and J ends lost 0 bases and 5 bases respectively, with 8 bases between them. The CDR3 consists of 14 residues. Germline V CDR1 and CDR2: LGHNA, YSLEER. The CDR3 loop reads CASSQEQGHNEQFF. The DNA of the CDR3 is TGCGCCAGCAGCCAAGAACAGGGCCACAATGAGCAGTTCTTC.